This TCR beta chain was observed in a study of T cell responses to AZD1222 COVID-19 vaccine (dated by TCRdb to 2020 to 2023). General notes on the study: AZD1222 recipients with second doses at about 4 weeks or about 12 weeks were pooled, because spike-specific TCR depth and breadth did not differ between schedules. TCR sequencing covered fewer than 250 trial participants: 200 to 210 given two doses of AZD1222 and about 26 given two doses of MenACWY control vaccine. Trial participants were enrolled by age into 18-55, 56-69 and 70-plus year subgroups, with around 150, 28 and 57 TCR-sequenced participants respectively. Study-wide conclusions, independent of this receptor: After two AZD1222 doses, both the breadth and the depth of spike-specific TCRs were significantly higher than at day 0 and than in MenACWY recipients. CD4 TCRs associated with the vaccine covered the entire spike protein, and the dominant responses were in regions 160-218 and 743-854. Conclusions about previously exposed vaccinees were limited because only five to seven AZD1222 recipients were SARS-CoV-2 seropositive at baseline. The 56-69-year group was small, and its depth increase did not reach significance, likely because of low power. Because no day 14 peak-response samples were available, repertoires were characterized only after the peak T cell response. Participants were mostly white British and included more females than males, and it was suggested by the authors that clonal diversity may have been underestimated. Reportedly, almost half of the unique spike-specific TCRs recognized epitopes lying outside the regions that are mutated in the B.1.351 and B.1.1.7 variants.

Including cysteine and phenylalanine, the CDR3 has 16 amino acids. The kept DNA is CDR3 alone, 48 bases in frame from the first base. The germline V gene yields SGHTA for CDR1 and FQGNSA for CDR2. Ends trimmed: V by 5 bases, J by 2 bases; bases unmatched to a gene: 9. In light of the paper, this sample's time point label describes: baseline before first vaccination. Samples from vaccinated people were obtained from the UK trials COV001 and COV002, which included a single-blind randomized controlled phase 2/3 trial of AZD1222 (ChAdOx1 nCoV-19) in healthy adults. Trial participant PBMC samples were collected at day 0 and day 28 after the second dose for TCRbeta chain sequencing. The CDR3 regions of human TCRbeta chains were analyzed by immunosequencing. On the study's bioinformatics: TCRs in the repertoires were matched against a reference library of SARS-CoV-2-specific TCRs that had been generated with the MIRA antigen-specificity platform. Breadth was defined as the fraction of unique TCRs that were SARS-CoV-2-associated, and depth was defined as the fraction of total T cells that were SARS-CoV-2-associated. Using the MIRA data, every spike-specific TCR was mapped to the spike region that the TCR reacted to and assigned to either a CD4 or a CD8 class. Log10-transformed breadth and depth values were compared by one-way ANOVA with Sidak's multiple comparisons tests. The source is immuneACCESS, and TCRdb retained only in-frame sequences with V and J called. Part of the clones is not carried over; for the studies checked, unresolved V genes explain less than half of this, and the remainder is unexplained. V and J calls and clone size are copied from that table; D and trimming were computed from the DNA. This sample lists 130,000 to 150,000 clones; about nine tenths were detected once. Jointly, the top ten make up roughly 3.6% of the sample.

Regarding this clone: Its antigen is unknown. No base quality values were provided; no much bigger clone lies one nucleotide off.

This sequence originates from an adult in good health. The chain is encoded by TRBV7-2 joined to TRBJ2-7, with TRBD2 identical over 10 junction bases. This material consisted of peripheral blood, taken on day 0 of AZD1222 vaccination. The CDR3 region: CASSVLGLADTYEQYF. The DNA sequence is TGTGCCAGCAGCGTCCTTGGACTAGCGGATACCTACGAGCAGTACTTC.